The 18 T cell receptor delta chains below come from one sample, sequenced in a study of γδ T cells in repeated Plasmodium falciparum infection. Gammadelta T cells were flow-sorted from PBMC into Vgamma9/Vdelta2+ and Vdelta2-negative populations for bulk analysis. TCRdb ran CATT on the multiplex PCR reads. The sample gives tens of thousands of delta-chain clones, over 1.5% of which show up once; around 16% is in the top ten. Source material: gamma-delta T cells from blood. These receptors originate from a pool of human donors (malaria-infected and uninfected, not separated).

Note on this clone: TCRdb has a much larger clone's protein, which differs at residue 7 from the translation of this DNA, likely because of a read error; what is shown is the protein translated from the DNA. CDR3 sequence: CALGELHLVSSGGYAADKLIF. The CDR3 nucleotides are TGTGCTCTTGGGGAACTCCACCTCGTAAGCTCCGGGGGATACGCGGCCGATAAACTCATCTTT. The rearrangement links TRDV1 to TRDJ1; TRDD3 matches at 10 bases. In the absence of a J gene in TCRdb, the DNA was matched to germline to assign it here. The CDR3 covers 21 residues. Per germline, CDR1 TSWWSYY and CDR2 QGS. Unmatched junction bases numbered 19, after V lost 0 bases and J lost 3 bases.

In the case of this clone: TCRdb's entry gives the protein of a much larger clone, which mismatches this DNA's translation at residue 14, likely from a read error; the protein reported here is translated from the DNA. The chain employs TRDV1 and TRDJ1, with 8 bases lining up with TRDD3. No J segment appears in TCRdb, so it was assigned here by matching the sequence to germline. In germline, CDR1 is TSWWSYY, CDR2 QGS. The CDR3 totals 19 residues. With 2 bases clipped from V and 3 bases from J, the junction kept 17 bases outside the gene matches. This chain's CDR3 is CALGEMVLRFAGGPDKLIF. Here the CDR3 DNA reads TGTGCTCTTGGGGAAATGGTCCTACGGTTCGCTGGGGGACCCGATAAACTCATCTTT.

About this clone: The protein recorded in TCRdb matches a much larger clone and deviates from this DNA's translation at residue 6, suggesting a read error; the protein here is obtained by translating the DNA. V and J are TRDV1 and TRDJ1; 10 nucleotides line up with TRDD3. The J gene, left out of TCRdb, was set here by checking the DNA against germline. CDR1 and CDR2 from the germline V gene are TSWWSYY and QGS. Trimming cost V 5 bases and J 3 bases; bases outside gene matches: 18. This CDR3 contains 19 residues. The CDR3 reads CALGYDLRRGIRVSDKLIF. CDR3 nucleotides: TGTGCTCTTGGGTACGATCTACGGCGGGGGATACGTGTTTCCGATAAACTCATCTTT.

This clone was detected only a few times. A far larger clone is a single base away, which makes a read error likely. Other DNA sequences of this sample code for an identical CDR3. The V gene is TRDV1, the J gene TRDJ1; D is undetermined. The length of the CDR3 is 22 residues. V was shortened by 5 bases and J by 5 bases, with 39 bases between the two germline ends. Germline V gene data show CDR1 as TSWWSYY and CDR2 as QGS. The DNA for the CDR3 is TGTGCTCTTGGGTTTCAACCGTCCACAGCGGTACTGAGGGTCTTTAAGACTGATAAACTCATCTTT. It is translated as CALGFQPSTAVLRVFKTDKLIF.

As regards this clone: A far larger clone is a single base away, which makes a read error likely. This same CDR3 is encoded by further DNA sequences in the sample. In DNA form, the CDR3 reads TGTGCTCTTGGGGAACTAACGGGTTCAGGATATGGAGCCGATAAACTCATCTTT. This codes for CALGELTGSGYGADKLIF. The V and J genes are TRDV1 and TRDJ1; possibly TRDD3 for D (5 bases). The CDR3 spans 18 residues. The germline gives CDR1 TSWWSYY, CDR2 QGS. Trimming pared 0 bases from V and 3 bases from J, leaving 20 bases between.

This clone was seen at least ten times. The protein that TCRdb holds for this DNA derives from a much larger clone and differs from the translated DNA at residue 8, which likely indicates a read error; the protein shown here is translated from the DNA. This chain joins TRDV2 and TRDJ1, with D hard to call. V shed 1 base and J shed 0 bases, with 14 bases lying between them. CDR1 GEAIGNYY and CDR2 EKD come from the germline V gene. CDR3 length equals 16 residues. CDR3 amino acids: CACDTGYRGHTDKLIF. The CDR3 coding sequence is TGTGCCTGTGACACGGGGTACCGGGGCCACACCGATAAACTCATCTTT.

Remarks on this clone: TCRdb's entry gives the protein of a much larger clone, which mismatches this DNA's translation at residue 4, likely from a read error; the protein reported here is translated from the DNA. V usage is TRDV1 and J usage is TRDJ1; TRDD3 might be the D (6 bases). Matching the DNA to germline supplied the J gene, which TCRdb does not give. The V gene's germline CDR1 is TSWWSYY and CDR2 QGS. This CDR3 contains 25 residues. CDR3 in amino acids: CALRELRYTTLPLLSLGIEADKLIF. The CDR3 nucleotides are TGTGCTCTTAGGGAACTTAGATACACCACACTACCCCTCTTATCGCTGGGGATCGAGGCCGATAAACTCATCTTT.

This clone was counted between two and nine times. TCRdb pairs this DNA with a much larger clone's protein that differs at residue 3, likely a read error; the protein shown was translated from the DNA. The chain couples TRDV1 to TRDJ1; 13 positions agree with TRDD3. The J gene, not given by TCRdb, was assigned here from a germline match of the nucleotide sequence. The CDR3 sequence is 19 residues long. The V gene's germline CDR1 is TSWWSYY and CDR2 QGS. CDR3 in DNA: TGTGCTTTTGGGGAACTTGGGGAGTACTGGGGGATACGGACCGATAAACTCATCTTT. This encodes CAFGELGEYWGIRTDKLIF.

The V call is TRDV1, the J call TRDJ1, with D perhaps TRDD3 (5 bases). Because TCRdb records no J gene, it was assigned here through a match of the DNA to germline. V lost 5 bases, J lost 0 bases, and 31 bases lay in between. The CDR3 is made up of 21 amino acids. The germline gives CDR1 TSWWSYY, CDR2 QGS. The CDR3: CALGPSRGPLGGWWDTDKLIF. The CDR3 DNA is TGTGCTCTTGGGCCATCGCGAGGGCCCCTGGGAGGGTGGTGGGACACCGATAAACTCATCTTT.

This clone has more than one count but fewer than ten. TCRdb assigns this DNA the protein of a much larger clone, which departs from its translation at residue 18; this likely reflects a read error, and the protein shown comes from translating the DNA. The rearrangement uses TRDV3 and TRDJ1, with D maybe TRDD3 (8 bases). The germline CDR1 and CDR2 sequences are TVYSNPD and GDNSRS (reference sequence). This CDR3 has 20 residues. CDR3 loop: CAFGVLPFTGGFLYTDKPIF. The DNA of the CDR3 is TGTGCCTTTGGGGTCCTTCCTTTTACTGGGGGTTTTTTGTACACCGATAAACCCATCTTT.

This clone showed up just a few times. Given a far larger clone just one base away, this is likely a sequencing read error. The V call is TRDV2, the J call TRDJ1; 8 bases are a match to TRDD3. TCRdb supplies no J gene; here it was assigned by aligning the nucleotide sequence to germline. The CDR3 totals 16 residues. The V segment lost 4 bases and the J segment 2 bases; nucleotides outside the gene matches: 11. CDR1 is GEAIGNYY and CDR2 is EKD in the germline V gene. The CDR3, as DNA: TGTGCCTGTGATTCCTGTACTGGGGGCCCTACCGATAAACTCATCTTT. Its translation is CACDSCTGGPTDKLIF.

This clone was detected ten times or more. V is TRDV1 and J is TRDJ1; possibly TRDD3 for D (7 bases). Deletions cut 9 bases from V and 2 bases from J, with 34 bases between. Germline V CDR1 and CDR2: TSWWSYY, QGS. The CDR3 length is 20 residues. The CDR3 DNA sequence: TGTGCTCTCTCCCCTTCCGTAAATCGTTACTGGGGATGGCCGACCGATAAACTCATCTTT. It specifies CALSPSVNRYWGWPTDKLIF.

This clone appeared many times. A far larger clone is one base from this, pointing to a likely read error. Other DNA sequences in the sample encode the same CDR3. The V and J genes are TRDV2 and TRDJ1; 7 positions agree with TRDD3. Germline-derived CDR1 and CDR2 are GEAIGNYY and EKD. This CDR3 comprises 18 residues. DNA for the CDR3: TGTGCCTGTGACACCCTGGGTTTACTGGGGACGCACACTGATAAACTCATCTTT. Translation: CACDTLGLLGTHTDKLIF.

In regard to this clone: The protein TCRdb gives is from a much larger clone and does not agree with this DNA's translation at residue 10, likely a read error; the protein shown here comes from the DNA. The V call is TRDV1, the J call TRDJ1, with TRDD3 matching 10 bases. The J gene, absent from TCRdb, was called here by matching the DNA to germline. Germline CDR1 and CDR2: TSWWSYY and QGS. CDR3 length: 19 amino acids. Trimming cost V 0 bases and J 2 bases; bases outside gene matches: 12. CDR3 nucleotide sequence: TGTGCTCTTGGGGAACTTGGGGAGTACAGGGGGATACGGACCGATAAACTCATCTTT. Its protein is CALGELGEYRGIRTDKLIF.

A few counts support this clone. The protein in TCRdb stems from a much larger clone and differs at residue 3 from this DNA's translation, likely a read error; here the protein is translated from the DNA. Other DNA sequences from this sample encode an identical CDR3 as well. This sequence joins TRDV1 and TRDJ1, with D tentatively TRDD2 or TRDD3 (6 bases each). Germline V CDR1 and CDR2: TSWWSYY, QGS. The CDR3 sequence is 18 residues long. The CDR3 loop is CAPGETLLPPAGPDKLIF. For the CDR3, the DNA is TGTGCTCCTGGGGAAACCCTACTTCCTCCCGCGGGACCCGATAAACTCATCTTT.

This clone was counted at least ten times. TCRdb's entry gives the protein of a much larger clone, which mismatches this DNA's translation at residue 3, likely from a read error; the protein reported here is translated from the DNA. The V gene is TRDV2, the J gene TRDJ2, with TRDD3 matching over 8 bases. TCRdb offers no J gene call, so here the DNA was matched to germline to obtain one. The CDR3 contains 21 residues. CDR1 is GEAIGNYY, CDR2 EKD, per germline. CDR3 DNA sequence: TGTGCCCGTGACACCGGTACGGTAGCGTACTGGGGGGGCCCTTTGACAGCACAACTCTTCTTT. It specifies CARDTGTVAYWGGPLTAQLFF.

Note on this clone: A far larger clone is one base from this, pointing to a likely read error. This same CDR3 is encoded by further DNA sequences in the sample. This chain uses TRDV2 with TRDJ1, with 11 positions matching TRDD3. CDR1 and CDR2 from the germline V gene are GEAIGNYY and EKD. The CDR3 contains 19 residues. This CDR3 reads CACDTVPGGYSTYTDKLIF. CDR3 nucleotide sequence: TGTGCCTGTGACACCGTGCCTGGGGGATACTCCACGTACACCGATAAACTCATCTTC.

With respect to this clone: This DNA translates differently at residue 11 from the TCRdb protein, which is that of a much larger clone; a read error is likely, and the protein shown is the DNA's own translation. The chain couples TRDV1 to TRDJ1; D perhaps matches TRDD3 (8 bases). Since TCRdb gives no J gene, matching the DNA to germline was used here to assign it. V lost 0 bases, J lost 0 bases, and 41 bases lay in between. The CDR3 spans 26 residues. Per the germline V gene, CDR1 is TSWWSYY and CDR2 is QGS. CDR3 nucleotides: TGTGCTCTTGGGGAACTCTGTTTCCTGTCACCTTCCTTAGCGGCTACTGGGGGCGAGTACACCGATAAACTCATCTTT. Translated, it gives CALGELCFLSPSLAATGGEYTDKLIF.